Listed here are 7 T cell receptor beta chains from one sample, sequenced in a study of cytomegalovirus exposure and HLA in healthy donors. Vbeta (60) and Jbeta (13) primers were used in the PCR. Here immunoSEQ multiplex PCR was the method, and the copy in TCRdb shows in-frame clones only, minus some. The sample has 150,000 to 200,000 clones, 70% to 90% seen once. The sample was PBMCs. Receptors originate from a woman younger than 30 in good health and CMV-seronegative.

The sample holds one count of this clone. This chain uses TRBV7-3 with TRBJ2-1; D possibly corresponds to TRBD2 (6 bases). The CDR3 runs 15 residues. CDR1 and CDR2 (germline): SGHTA, FQGTGA. V was shortened by 3 bases and J by 4 bases, with 13 bases between the two germline ends. CDR3 DNA sequence: TGTGCCAGCAGCTTCGGGCGGGACCTTTACAATGAGCAGTTCTTC. This codes for CASSFGRDLYNEQFF.

This clone was found a few times. The V and J genes are TRBV28 and TRBJ2-1; 10 bases map to TRBD1. Germline-derived CDR1 and CDR2 are MDHEN and SYDVKM. Trimming cost V 3 bases and J 4 bases; bases outside gene matches: 9. This CDR3 has 17 residues. Here the CDR3 reads CASSFISWGQGYNEQFF. CDR3 DNA sequence: TGTGCCAGCAGTTTTATATCCTGGGGACAGGGGTACAATGAGCAGTTCTTC. The full variable domain, with the rest looked up from reference TRBV28 and TRBJ2-1, is DVKVTQSSRYLVKRTGEKVFLECVQDMDHENMFWYRQDPGLGLRLIYFSYDVKMKEKGDIPEGYSVSREKKERFSLILESASTNQTSMYLCASSFISWGQGYNEQFFGPGTRLTVL.

The chain joins TRBV7-2 to TRBJ2-7, with a possible D match to TRBD2 (5 bases). V shed 5 bases and J shed 3 bases, with 8 bases lying between them. The CDR3 sequence is 12 residues long. Germline V lookup: CDR1 SGHTA, CDR2 FQGNSA. The CDR3 DNA is TGTGCCAGCAGCCCCCGGGGCTACGAGCAGTACTTC. Its protein is CASSPRGYEQYF.

This clone was counted once. This chain links TRBV18 with TRBJ2-3; 9 nucleotides agree with TRBD1. Germline V gene data show CDR1 as KGHSH and CDR2 as LQKENI. V gave up 2 bases and J gave up 5 bases; unmatched junction bases: 5. This CDR3 spans 15 amino acids. This CDR3 is CASSPGTGSGDTQYF. The CDR3 nucleotides read TGTGCCAGCTCACCAGGGACAGGGAGTGGAGATACGCAGTATTTT. The whole variable domain, filled in from reference TRBV18 and TRBJ2-3, reads NAGVMQNPRHLVRRRGQEARLRCSPMKGHSHVYWYRQLPEEGLKFMVYLQKENIIDESGMPKERFSAEFPKEGPSILRIQQVVRGDSAAYFCASSPGTGSGDTQYFGPGTRLTVL.

This sequence joins TRBV5-6 and TRBJ1-2, with D perhaps matching TRBD1 (5 bases). Germline lookup yields CDR1 SGHDT and CDR2 YYEEEE. The CDR3 sequence is 13 residues long. V gave up 6 bases and J gave up 7 bases, with 16 bases separating them. This CDR3 reads CASTVGAGGGYTF. Written as DNA, the CDR3 is TGTGCCAGCACCGTTGGGGCGGGGGGTGGCTACACCTTC.

CDR3 nucleotides: TGTGCCAGCTCACCGCTACAGGGAATCGACTCCTACGAGCAGTACTTC. Protein sequence: CASSPLQGIDSYEQYF. The V gene is TRBV18, the J gene TRBJ2-7, with a weak D call TRBD1 (6 bases). Germline V gene sequence: CDR1 KGHSH, CDR2 LQKENI. Trimming pared 3 bases from V and 0 bases from J, leaving 15 bases between. This CDR3 region has 16 residues.

The V and J genes are TRBV4-3 and TRBJ2-2, with D perhaps matching TRBD2 (6 bases). V lost 0 bases, J lost 5 bases, and 19 bases lay in between. Germline V CDR1 and CDR2: LGHNA, YSLEER. This CDR3 has 18 amino acids. The CDR3 here is CASSQDPSVAGRTGELFF. The CDR3 DNA follows: TGCGCCAGCAGCCAAGATCCCAGCGTGGCGGGAAGGACCGGGGAGCTGTTTTTT.